A selection of T cell receptor beta chains follows, all from one sample in a study of post-analysis software for immune sequencing data. In TCRdb, the PCR reads were re-called with MiXCR into one record per CDR3 protein. The table has approximately 730,000 distinct CDR3 sequences, 46% seen once. Source material: blood. These receptors all come from a girl aged 5 to 17 with multiple sclerosis. CDR3s include the opening cysteine and the closing phenylalanine or tryptophan. Fields, in order: J gene, V gene, clone size, D gene, CDR3 protein, CDR3 DNA. D genes are given only for firm matches. Clone size is not always given. Where it is, it says once, few, many or a class for expanded clones.

j_gene: TRBJ2-5
v_gene: TRBV5-6
abundance: NA
d_gene: TRBD2
CDR3aa: CASSLAGRREFHETQYF
CDR3nt: TGTGCCAGCAGCTTGGCTGGTCGGCGGGAGTTTCATGAGACCCAGTACTTC

j_gene: TRBJ2-7
v_gene: TRBV7-9
abundance: NA
d_gene: TRBD2
CDR3aa: CASSSPGGAGAYEQYF
CDR3nt: TGTGCCAGCAGCTCCCCTGGGGGAGCGGGGGCCTACGAGCAGTACTTC

j_gene: TRBJ2-1
v_gene: TRBV4-1
abundance: NA
d_gene: NA
CDR3aa: CASSVNQAEMEQFF
CDR3nt: TGCGCCAGCAGCGTAAATCAAGCGGAAATGGAGCAGTTCTTC

j_gene: TRBJ2-3
v_gene: TRBV7-9
abundance: NA
d_gene: NA
CDR3aa: CASSLGARADTQYF
CDR3nt: TGTGCCAGCAGCCTTGGGGCTAGGGCAGATACGCAGTATTTT

j_gene: TRBJ1-2
v_gene: TRBV5-1
abundance: NA
d_gene: TRBD1
CDR3aa: CASTLAGQGAAGGYTF
CDR3nt: TGCGCCAGCACGCTGGCCGGACAGGGGGCTGCTGGTGGCTACACCTTC

j_gene: TRBJ2-7
v_gene: TRBV20-1
abundance: NA
d_gene: NA
CDR3aa: CSASPTDKILYGQYF
CDR3nt: TGCAGTGCTAGCCCGACAGACAAGATACTCTACGGGCAGTACTTC

j_gene: TRBJ2-5
v_gene: TRBV2
abundance: NA
d_gene: TRBD2
CDR3aa: CDSSDGLAEGETQYF
CDR3nt: TGTGACAGCAGTGACGGTCTAGCGGAGGGAGAGACCCAGTACTTC

j_gene: TRBJ2-5
v_gene: TRBV18
abundance: NA
d_gene: NA
CDR3aa: CASSPTGFQETQYF
CDR3nt: TGTGCCAGCTCACCTACAGGATTTCAAGAGACCCAGTACTTC

j_gene: TRBJ2-7
v_gene: TRBV18
abundance: NA
d_gene: TRBD2
CDR3aa: CASSPNPLAGAYEQYF
CDR3nt: TGTGCCAGCTCACCAAATCCTCTAGCGGGAGCCTACGAGCAGTACTTC

j_gene: TRBJ2-3
v_gene: TRBV11-3
abundance: NA
d_gene: NA
CDR3aa: CASSLDSADTQYF
CDR3nt: TGTGCCAGCAGCTTAGATTCGGCAGATACGCAGTATTTT

j_gene: TRBJ2-5
v_gene: TRBV27
abundance: NA
d_gene: TRBD2
CDR3aa: CATQREGRLRETQYF
CDR3nt: TGTGCCACCCAGCGGGAGGGACGTCTCAGGGAGACCCAGTACTTC

j_gene: TRBJ2-1
v_gene: TRBV3-1
abundance: NA
d_gene: NA
CDR3aa: CASSQVSWEQFF
CDR3nt: TGTGCCAGCAGCCAAGTCTCTTGGGAGCAGTTCTTC

j_gene: TRBJ2-4
v_gene: TRBV20-1
abundance: NA
d_gene: TRBD1
CDR3aa: CSAADRGNIQYF
CDR3nt: TGCAGTGCCGCGGACAGGGGAAACATTCAGTACTTC

j_gene: TRBJ1-1
v_gene: TRBV6-5
abundance: few
d_gene: NA
CDR3aa: CASRDSWGSNTEAFF
CDR3nt: TGTGCCAGCAGGGACTCCTGGGGCAGTAACACTGAAGCTTTCTTT

j_gene: TRBJ2-5
v_gene: TRBV18
abundance: NA
d_gene: NA
CDR3aa: CASSPPRKTQYF
CDR3nt: TGTGCCAGCTCACCCCCTCGAAAGACCCAGTACTTC

j_gene: TRBJ2-1
v_gene: TRBV7-2
abundance: few
d_gene: TRBD2
CDR3aa: CASSFEGTSGRNEQFF
CDR3nt: TGTGCCAGCAGCTTCGAAGGGACTAGCGGGAGGAATGAGCAGTTCTTC

j_gene: TRBJ2-5
v_gene: TRBV29-1
abundance: few
d_gene: TRBD1
CDR3aa: CSVIQGGETQYF
CDR3nt: TGCAGCGTAATACAGGGGGGAGAGACCCAGTACTTC

j_gene: TRBJ2-1
v_gene: TRBV6-5
abundance: many
d_gene: TRBD2
CDR3aa: CASSLLAGVDNEQFF
CDR3nt: TGTGCCAGCAGTCTCCTAGCGGGAGTTGACAATGAGCAGTTCTTC

j_gene: TRBJ2-7
v_gene: TRBV4-3
abundance: few
d_gene: TRBD2
CDR3aa: CASSQERWTSGRASAEQYF
CDR3nt: TGCGCCAGCAGCCAAGAAAGGTGGACTAGCGGGAGGGCCAGCGCCGAGCAGTACTTC

j_gene: TRBJ2-7
v_gene: TRBV24-1
abundance: NA
d_gene: TRBD1
CDR3aa: CATSDPGQGSDEQYF
CDR3nt: TGTGCCACCAGTGACCCCGGACAGGGAAGCGACGAGCAGTACTTC

j_gene: TRBJ2-3
v_gene: TRBV7-2
abundance: NA
d_gene: NA
CDR3aa: CASSLHPTDTQYF
CDR3nt: TGTGCCAGCAGCTTACACCCGACAGATACGCAGTATTTT

j_gene: TRBJ2-1
v_gene: TRBV6-1
abundance: few
d_gene: NA
CDR3aa: CASSPTGFAYNEQFF
CDR3nt: TGTGCCAGCAGTCCTACAGGGTTTGCCTACAATGAGCAGTTCTTC

j_gene: TRBJ2-1
v_gene: TRBV5-6
abundance: once
d_gene: TRBD2
CDR3aa: CASSAAGVHNEQFF
CDR3nt: TGTGCCAGCAGCGCAGCGGGAGTCCACAATGAGCAGTTCTTC

j_gene: TRBJ2-5
v_gene: TRBV7-9
abundance: NA
d_gene: TRBD2
CDR3aa: CASSFPTSGEETQYF
CDR3nt: TGTGCCAGCAGCTTCCCTACTAGCGGGGAAGAGACCCAGTACTTC

j_gene: TRBJ2-7
v_gene: TRBV10-3
abundance: NA
d_gene: TRBD1
CDR3aa: CAIRGDRATYYEQYF
CDR3nt: TGTGCCATCAGGGGGGACAGGGCGACCTACTACGAGCAGTACTTC

j_gene: TRBJ2-7
v_gene: TRBV7-3
abundance: NA
d_gene: NA
CDR3aa: CASSPAGDREQYF
CDR3nt: TGTGCCAGCAGCCCCGCAGGGGACCGCGAGCAGTACTTC

j_gene: TRBJ2-4
v_gene: TRBV7-9
abundance: NA
d_gene: TRBD2
CDR3aa: CASSLTLQREQYF
CDR3nt: TGTGCCAGCAGCTTAACACTTCAGCGGGAGCAGTACTTC

j_gene: TRBJ2-7
v_gene: TRBV18
abundance: NA
d_gene: NA
CDR3aa: CASSPDGPAGEQYF
CDR3nt: TGTGCCAGCTCACCAGACGGTCCCGCGGGCGAGCAGTACTTC

j_gene: TRBJ2-7
v_gene: TRBV6-5
abundance: few
d_gene: TRBD2
CDR3aa: CASKGLVGAYEQYF
CDR3nt: TGTGCCAGCAAAGGACTAGTGGGGGCCTACGAGCAGTACTTC

j_gene: TRBJ2-7
v_gene: TRBV5-1
abundance: NA
d_gene: NA
CDR3aa: CVSSLGITYEQYF
CDR3nt: TGCGTCAGCAGCTTGGGCATCACCTACGAGCAGTACTTC

j_gene: TRBJ2-2
v_gene: TRBV29-1
abundance: NA
d_gene: NA
CDR3aa: CSVGGTLNTGELFF
CDR3nt: TGCAGCGTTGGGGGGACACTGAACACCGGGGAGCTGTTTTTT

j_gene: TRBJ1-6
v_gene: TRBV7-9
abundance: few
d_gene: NA
CDR3aa: CASSRQGDSGSPLHF
CDR3nt: TGTGCCAGCAGCCGCCAGGGTGATAGTGGTTCACCCCTCCACTTT

j_gene: TRBJ2-1
v_gene: TRBV11-2
abundance: NA
d_gene: TRBD2
CDR3aa: CASNLHGLAGPEQFF
CDR3nt: TGTGCCAGCAACCTCCACGGGCTAGCGGGCCCTGAGCAGTTCTTC

j_gene: TRBJ2-7
v_gene: TRBV6-2/TRBV6-3
abundance: NA
d_gene: TRBD1
CDR3aa: CASSYPPGTASYEQYF
CDR3nt: TGTGCCAGCAGTTACCCGCCCGGGACAGCCTCCTACGAGCAGTACTTC

j_gene: TRBJ2-7
v_gene: TRBV6-1
abundance: few
d_gene: NA
CDR3aa: CAITKERDTYEQYF
CDR3nt: TGTGCCATTACGAAGGAGAGGGACACCTACGAGCAGTACTTC

j_gene: TRBJ2-3
v_gene: TRBV15
abundance: NA
d_gene: NA
CDR3aa: CATSIQGTDTQYF
CDR3nt: TGTGCCACCAGCATTCAGGGCACAGATACGCAGTATTTT

j_gene: TRBJ1-5
v_gene: TRBV18
abundance: NA
d_gene: NA
CDR3aa: CASSPIQSDSNQPQHF
CDR3nt: TGTGCCAGCTCACCAATACAGTCCGATAGCAATCAGCCCCAGCATTTT

j_gene: TRBJ1-4
v_gene: TRBV6-1
abundance: once
d_gene: NA
CDR3aa: CACSERDSGSTNEKLFF
CDR3nt: TGTGCCTGCAGTGAAAGGGATTCGGGATCAACTAATGAAAAACTGTTTTTT

j_gene: TRBJ2-5
v_gene: TRBV5-1
abundance: NA
d_gene: NA
CDR3aa: CASSFWGDGEQYF
CDR3nt: TGCGCCAGCAGCTTCTGGGGGGACGGGGAGCAGTACTTC

j_gene: TRBJ2-7
v_gene: TRBV20-1
abundance: few
d_gene: NA
CDR3aa: CSATDRGRGYEQYF
CDR3nt: TGCAGTGCCACTGACCGAGGAAGAGGTTACGAGCAGTACTTC

j_gene: TRBJ2-3
v_gene: TRBV5-1
abundance: NA
d_gene: NA
CDR3aa: CASSLGVRGDTQYF
CDR3nt: TGCGCCAGCAGCTTGGGCGTCAGGGGAGATACGCAGTATTTT

j_gene: TRBJ1-6
v_gene: TRBV20-1
abundance: few
d_gene: NA
CDR3aa: CSARDTGTNNSPLHF
CDR3nt: TGCAGTGCTAGAGATACTGGGACGAATAATTCACCCCTCCACTTT

j_gene: TRBJ1-1
v_gene: TRBV30
abundance: few
d_gene: TRBD1
CDR3aa: CAWSTDRDYTEAFF
CDR3nt: TGTGCCTGGAGTACCGACAGGGATTACACTGAAGCTTTCTTT

j_gene: TRBJ2-1
v_gene: TRBV14
abundance: NA
d_gene: NA
CDR3aa: CASSQDRDEQFF
CDR3nt: TGTGCCAGCAGCCAAGATCGGGATGAGCAGTTCTTC

j_gene: TRBJ2-7
v_gene: TRBV27
abundance: NA
d_gene: NA
CDR3aa: CASSLSRLGYEQYF
CDR3nt: TGTGCCAGCAGTTTATCGCGGTTGGGGTACGAGCAGTACTTC

j_gene: TRBJ2-3
v_gene: TRBV12-3/TRBV12-4
abundance: NA
d_gene: TRBD1
CDR3aa: CASRLQGAFDTQYF
CDR3nt: TGTGCCAGCAGGTTACAGGGGGCTTTCGATACGCAGTATTTT

j_gene: TRBJ2-3
v_gene: TRBV10-3
abundance: NA
d_gene: NA
CDR3aa: CAISESEDRTDTRYF
CDR3nt: TGTGCCATCAGTGAGTCAGAGGACAGAACAGATACGCGGTATTTT

j_gene: TRBJ2-3
v_gene: TRBV6-6
abundance: few
d_gene: NA
CDR3aa: CASSRDGILLTDTQYF
CDR3nt: TGTGCCAGCAGTCGCGACGGGATCCTGCTCACAGATACGCAGTATTTT

j_gene: TRBJ2-1
v_gene: TRBV6-2/TRBV6-3
abundance: once
d_gene: NA
CDR3aa: CASSPRDPGQDEQFF
CDR3nt: TGTGCCAGCAGTCCCCGGGACCCAGGGCAGGATGAGCAGTTCTTC

j_gene: TRBJ2-1
v_gene: TRBV24-1
abundance: NA
d_gene: NA
CDR3aa: CATSDRGRGEQFF
CDR3nt: TGTGCCACCAGTGATCGAGGGAGAGGTGAGCAGTTCTTC

j_gene: TRBJ1-2
v_gene: TRBV24-1
abundance: few
d_gene: NA
CDR3aa: CATSVTGTLGYTF
CDR3nt: TGTGCCACCAGTGTTACGGGAACCCTTGGCTACACCTTC

j_gene: TRBJ1-4
v_gene: TRBV6-5
abundance: few
d_gene: TRBD1
CDR3aa: CASSHRGREKLFF
CDR3nt: TGTGCCAGCAGCCACAGGGGGCGTGAAAAACTGTTTTTT

j_gene: TRBJ2-3
v_gene: TRBV7-3
abundance: NA
d_gene: NA
CDR3aa: CASTVGSGDTQYF
CDR3nt: TGTGCCAGCACCGTGGGTAGCGGAGATACGCAGTATTTT

j_gene: TRBJ2-5
v_gene: TRBV6-5
abundance: NA
d_gene: TRBD1
CDR3aa: CASSYGRTGGVETQYF
CDR3nt: TGTGCCAGCAGTTACGGTCGGACAGGGGGCGTGGAGACCCAGTACTTC

j_gene: TRBJ2-3
v_gene: TRBV20-1
abundance: few
d_gene: TRBD2
CDR3aa: CSASLAGVGSTDTQYF
CDR3nt: TGCAGTGCTAGTCTAGCGGGAGTGGGAAGCACAGATACGCAGTATTTT

j_gene: TRBJ2-6
v_gene: TRBV2
abundance: NA
d_gene: NA
CDR3aa: CASNSRSGANVLTF
CDR3nt: TGTGCCAGCAACAGCCGCTCTGGGGCCAACGTCCTGACTTTC

j_gene: TRBJ2-7
v_gene: TRBV28
abundance: NA
d_gene: NA
CDR3aa: CASSLWRGTNSTYEQYF
CDR3nt: TGTGCCAGCAGTCTTTGGCGTGGCACCAACTCCACTTACGAGCAGTACTTC

j_gene: TRBJ2-5
v_gene: TRBV7-2
abundance: NA
d_gene: NA
CDR3aa: CASSRGGVIQETQYF
CDR3nt: TGTGCCAGCAGCCGAGGGGGTGTTATCCAAGAGACCCAGTACTTC